This T cell receptor (beta chain) derives from a study of graft-versus-host responses after intestinal transplantation. Study-wide context: Isolated intestinal, liver-intestinal, or multivisceral transplants were what recipients had. Induction with anti-thymocyte globulin, then tacrolimus and steroids for around three years, was given to all recipients. Findings of the study overall: Some patients had graft-donor T cell macrochimerism. In their allografts, the ratios of graft-versus-host to host-versus-graft T cell clones were high.

Repertoires were generated with immunoSEQ multiplex PCR, while TCRdb's copy carries only in-frame clones and drops some. The sample carries some 70,000 clones, roughly 91% recorded once. The ends were cut back, 1 base at V and 4 bases at J, with 11 bases in the middle. Per germline, CDR1 MGHRA and CDR2 YSYEKL. The CDR3 is 16 residues long. Remarks on this clone: Its cognate antigen is unknown.

The chain joins TRBV4-1 to TRBJ2-6; TRBD2 might be the D (5 bases). Sequencing used unstimulated CD8+ T cells sorted from spleen or lymph node cells, obtained before transplant. The TCR was taken from a human donor who was the organ donor for an intestinal transplant. CDR3: CASSQVSGIGANVLTF. The CDR3 nucleotides read TGCGCCAGCAGCCAAGTCTCCGGGATCGGGGCCAACGTCCTGACTTTC.